This TCR beta chain derives from a study of cytomegalovirus exposure and HLA in healthy donors (dated 2017 in TCRdb). Context from the whole study: An earlier analysis of a few hundred of the donors reported 276 Gb of sequence data and 117 million unique TCR beta sequences obtained from some 170 million T cells. High-throughput TCR immunosequencing, statistical association of individual TCRs with disease status, and machine learning were combined to predict cytomegalovirus infection status. Class I and class II HLA loci were covered by the typing at four-digit resolution. In a later genetic analysis, genome-wide SNP genotypes for about three fifths of the 666 donors were used, and that subset was treated as a discovery cohort. About 5 DR-DQ haplotypes were handled as single units for association and clustering, since linkage in the cohort was strong. On average, roughly 200,000 unique TCR beta nucleotide sequences were sequenced per donor among about 400 genotyped donors of the cohort, with about 19% of those sequences being non-productive. Donor age, sex, ethnicity and CMV serostatus were collected together with the repertoire data. Every discovery cohort repertoire had been produced on one sequencing platform. The number of donors typed differed by locus, with 629-630 for A, B, C, DRB1 and DQB1, roughly 520 for DQA1, 606 for DPA1, and approximately 470 for DPB1. An early release covering approximately 600 HLA-typed donors comprised about 290 gigabases of sequencing data and 85 million or so unique TCR sequences. In addition to the first cohort of 666 subjects, a separate validation cohort of approximately 110 different subjects was used. Of the approximately 400 genotyped donors, 65% to 90% were placed in the genetic ancestry cluster associated with self-reported Caucasian donors. The study profiled the T cell repertoires of about 720 subjects by immunosequencing and related them to cytomegalovirus serostatus. The study aimed to test whether cataloging public T cell receptors could reveal signatures of past pathogen exposure. Rather than drawing on any new phenotypic data, the later analysis identified candidate immune exposures from TCR beta sequences and the way those sequences occurred across donors. An earlier analysis of several hundred of the donors used high-throughput TCR beta sequencing to judge whether each TCR beta V gene segment behaved as functional or pseudogenic. To study patterns of TCR occurrence, a later analysis re-analyzed previously published TCR beta repertoires from under 750 donors and added high-resolution HLA genotyping.

The cohort consisted of some 670 healthy bone marrow donors. At the time of sampling, all cohort members were nominally healthy, though unrecorded immune exposures were likely present. The donor tested CMV seronegative, placing the donor among the 350 or so seronegative members of the cohort. Every donor gave a peripheral blood sample, and the peripheral blood mononuclear cells from that sample were used for TCR beta sequencing. Genomic DNA was extracted from the blood cell samples with the Qiagen DNeasy Blood Extraction Kit. General study outcomes and caveats: A later genetic analysis associated a missense DCLRE1C variant with V-gene and J-gene trimming of TCR beta chains, and an independent cohort replicated the association. HLA typing was unavailable for some donors at each locus, so association tests used only the typed subset. Linkage disequilibrium might explain the correlated functional status among segregating V segments, but an unknown experimental factor could not be ruled out. In this cohort, only TCR beta chains were sequenced, and detectable features were limited by the absence of alpha or paired-chain data. In a later genetic analysis, fewer N-insertions in productive TCRs were reported among donors in an Asian-associated ancestry cluster than the roughly 670-donor mean. In a later analysis, most CMV-associated TCR beta chains were found to appear HLA-restricted, with HLA associations seemingly driven largely by CMV exposure. Most TCR sequences were observed very rarely across donors, whereas some public TCRs were present in many individuals. Three of the identified cytomegalovirus-associated TCR beta chains were confirmed in vitro to be specific for cytomegalovirus antigens. Roughly uniform sequencing depth across donors was assumed in presence/absence analyses, although this assumption may not hold. Several of the top co-occurrence clusters appeared to be linked to parvovirus B19, influenza, CMV and Epstein-Barr virus, according to a later analysis. The classifier was reported to diagnose cytomegalovirus status with high specificity and sensitivity in both the original cohort and the validation cohort. For the cohort, immune exposure information was limited to CMV serostatus. According to a later analysis, TCR association rates differed among HLA loci, with DRB1 alleles showing the most associated TCRs and HLA-C alleles showing the fewest. The study listed approximately 150 TCR beta chains as associated with cytomegalovirus. In a later analysis, HLA-associated TCR beta chains showed more clonal expansion and lower generation probabilities than non-associated chains that were equally common. When HLA alleles, especially DR and DQ, strongly co-occurred, attributing TCR associations to individual alleles was difficult. In an earlier analysis of about 540 of the donors, most TCR beta V segments were observed in productive rearrangements about 90% or about 30% of the time, broadly matching IMGT annotations. Because counts were too low, seventeen rarely observed V segments, including chromosome 9 orphons, were left out of the earlier analysis of approximately 500 of the donors. The authors suggested that the approach could potentially be generalized to other disease states and immunological phenotypes. A further reported finding was that TCR beta sequences accurately predicted the HLA-A and HLA-B alleles for most subjects in the first cohort. A cluster of highly shared sequence variants was judged likely to be a technical artifact of the sequencing pipeline. A later analysis associated about 17,000 TCR beta sequences with specific HLA alleles at a false discovery rate of 0.05.

This clone occurred a few times. Its antigen specificity is not known. Germline is not matched at one junction end, which may reflect a read error. Library generation was performed with the immunoSEQ multiplex PCR assay. A mixture of 60 forward primers for TCR Vbeta segments and 13 reverse primers for TCR Jbeta segments was used in the multiplex PCR. The CDR3 region of rearranged TCR beta genes was amplified from genomic DNA by a multiplex PCR assay. The Illumina HiSeq System was used to sequence the amplified TCR beta libraries as 87-base-pair reads. On the study's bioinformatics: A later analysis counted tens of millions of unique TCR beta chains across the 550 to 800 repertoires, and 9.5 million to 11 million of these chains were shared by at least two donors. Raw reads were error-corrected and collapsed into unique sequences by a nearest-neighbor algorithm in which closely related sequences were merged to remove PCR and sequencing errors. CDR3 sequences were aligned to IMGT reference sequences to assign V, D and J gene segments. For a sequence to be retained, a match of at least six nucleotides to both a V gene segment and a J gene segment was required. Rearrangements were classified as productive when the CDR3 lacked stop codons and remained in frame with V and J, and all other rearrangements were classified as non-productive. Following IMGT convention, CDR3 was defined as the stretch from the second conserved V-encoded cysteine up to the conserved J-encoded phenylalanine. Sequences without an unambiguous match to a single V gene segment were excluded from the earlier analysis of 450 to 750 of the donors. In an earlier analysis of approximately 550 of the donors, V segments were called functional above 56.7% productive rearrangements and were called segregating when the between-donor standard deviation exceeded 5%. A statistical classification framework was built to diagnose cytomegalovirus status from the catalog of TCR beta chain sequences. A later analysis assigned V and J genes by comparing TCR nucleotide sequences with IMGT/GENE-DB human TR gene sequences. A later analysis assigned CDR3 sequences and most-parsimonious VDJ recombination scenarios with the TCRdist pipeline. In a later analysis, each TCR beta chain was defined by its CDR3 amino acid sequence together with its V-gene family, and reads lacking a unique V-gene family were excluded. As a way to deal with suspected cross-contamination and a sequencing artifact, a later analysis dropped roughly 600 nucleotide sequences that were highly shared and had low generation probability. In a later analysis, a clonal expansion index for each public chain was calculated from normalized within-repertoire ranks of inferred template counts. In a later analysis, generation probabilities were computed using a VDJ recombination model fitted to out-of-frame rearrangements, and the results were checked against IGoR. In a later analysis, TCR-TCR, TCR-HLA and TCR-CMV co-occurrence was scored with hypergeometric tests, and a repertoire-size bias correction was applied to TCR pairs. To estimate false discovery rates, a later analysis permuted the HLA or CMV assignments 20 times. In a later analysis, co-occurring TCRs were grouped using DBSCAN, and TCRdist sequence similarity was added for clustering within HLA-allele-positive subsets. Co-occurrence clustering excluded repertoires with fewer than 30,000 or more than 120,000 public chains, plus five with anomalous nucleotide sharing. Sourced from immuneACCESS, this table was stored by TCRdb with only in-frame sequences that have V and J called. A share of the clones is absent; for the studies checked, an unresolved V gene accounts for under half, and the remainder has no known explanation. For V, J and clone size, that table is used; D and trimming come from the DNA. Here the sample has some 120,000 clones; 60% to 85% occur a single time. The top ten hold 6.3% of the sample.

Sequencing used PBMCs. The sequence derives from a woman between 40 and 55 years old in good health and CMV-seronegative.

The CDR3 region: CASSSIAGQGVTGANGLTF. The DNA sequence is as follows: TGCGCCAGCAGCTCTATCGCTGGACAGGGAGTCACTGGGGCCAACGGCCTGACTTTC. The chain is made from TRBV5-1 and TRBJ2-6, with 8 junctional bases fitting TRBD1. The CDR3 runs 19 residues from the cysteine to the phenylalanine. The entry retains the CDR3 DNA only, 57 bases that are in frame from base 1. Based on the germline V gene, the CDR1 and CDR2 sequences are SGHRS and YFSETQ.